This is a list of T cell receptor beta chains from one sample in a study of PD-1 blockade in classical Hodgkin lymphoma. Assay: immunoSEQ multiplex PCR; the TCRdb copy retains only in-frame clones and omits some. The sample gives about 27,000 clones, 88% of which show up once; 5.5% to 8.5% is in the top ten. The source was CD8+ T cells from blood, collected at baseline. These receptors were taken from a human donor with classical Hodgkin lymphoma. Both conserved end residues are part of each CDR3. The D gene is left open where the match is weak. A row's size may be missing; if present it is once, few, many or a size class.

j_call: TRBJ2-1; clone_size: .; v_call: TRBV9; d_call: .; cdr3_aa: CASSAKKGSTSKYNEQFF; cdr3_nt: TGTGCCAGCAGCGCCAAAAAAGGCTCGACTAGTAAATACAATGAGCAGTTCTTC
j_call: TRBJ1-2; clone_size: few; v_call: TRBV30; d_call: TRBD1; cdr3_aa: CAWNRGLFGYTF; cdr3_nt: TGTGCCTGGAACAGGGGGCTGTTTGGCTACACCTTC
j_call: TRBJ2-2; clone_size: once; v_call: TRBV2; d_call: .; cdr3_aa: CASGRVVEGLFF; cdr3_nt: TGTGCCAGCGGACGTGTCGTGGAGGGGCTGTTTTTT
j_call: TRBJ1-4; clone_size: .; v_call: TRBV9; d_call: .; cdr3_aa: CASSVSGAAEKLFF; cdr3_nt: TGTGCCAGCAGCGTTTCGGGGGCTGCGGAAAAACTGTTTTTT
j_call: TRBJ2-5; clone_size: .; v_call: TRBV10-3; d_call: .; cdr3_aa: CAISESGSSGGIQETQYF; cdr3_nt: TGTGCCATCAGTGAGTCGGGGTCGTCTGGGGGGATCCAAGAGACCCAGTACTTC
j_call: TRBJ1-4; clone_size: .; v_call: TRBV11-2; d_call: .; cdr3_aa: CASSLLRGPSTNEKLFF; cdr3_nt: TGTGCCAGCAGCTTACTCAGGGGCCCATCAACTAATGAAAAACTGTTTTTT
j_call: TRBJ2-1; clone_size: .; v_call: TRBV11-2; d_call: TRBD2; cdr3_aa: CASSPLAEGTNEQFF; cdr3_nt: TGTGCCAGCAGCCCCCTAGCGGAGGGGACCAATGAGCAGTTCTTC
j_call: TRBJ1-1; clone_size: .; v_call: TRBV5-4; d_call: .; cdr3_aa: CASSLWGASTEAFF; cdr3_nt: TGTGCCAGCAGCTTATGGGGGGCAAGCACTGAAGCTTTCTTT
j_call: TRBJ2-7; clone_size: .; v_call: TRBV21-1; d_call: .; cdr3_aa: CASSKDSGGEYF; cdr3_nt: TGTGCCAGCAGCAAAGATTCAGGTGGGGAATACTTC
j_call: TRBJ2-3; clone_size: .; v_call: TRBV10-1; d_call: .; cdr3_aa: CASSDNIRAYTDTQYF; cdr3_nt: TGCGCCAGCAGCGATAATATCCGGGCGTACACAGATACGCAGTATTTT
j_call: TRBJ2-7; clone_size: once; v_call: TRBV7-9; d_call: .; cdr3_aa: CASSLAGYTYEQYF; cdr3_nt: TGTGCCAGCAGCTTAGCTGGGTATACCTACGAGCAGTACTTC
j_call: TRBJ1-3; clone_size: .; v_call: TRBV14; d_call: .; cdr3_aa: CASSQDTGSTGNTIYF; cdr3_nt: TGTGCCAGCAGCCAAGATACGGGCAGCACTGGAAACACCATATATTTT
j_call: TRBJ2-5; clone_size: .; v_call: TRBV5-4; d_call: TRBD2; cdr3_aa: CASSEKGLAGWGETQYF; cdr3_nt: TGTGCCAGCAGTGAAAAGGGACTAGCGGGTTGGGGAGAGACCCAGTACTTC
j_call: TRBJ2-1; clone_size: .; v_call: TRBV30; d_call: .; cdr3_aa: CAWTAGVAEYNEQFF; cdr3_nt: TGTGCCTGGACCGCTGGGGTAGCGGAATACAATGAGCAGTTCTTC
j_call: TRBJ1-5; clone_size: .; v_call: TRBV28; d_call: .; cdr3_aa: CASSLKRSHSNQPQHF; cdr3_nt: TGTGCCAGCAGTTTAAAGAGGAGTCATAGCAATCAGCCCCAGCATTTT
j_call: TRBJ2-7; clone_size: .; v_call: TRBV11-3; d_call: TRBD2; cdr3_aa: CASSAGGSYEQYF; cdr3_nt: TGTGCCAGCAGCGCAGGCGGGAGCTACGAGCAGTACTTC
j_call: TRBJ2-5; clone_size: .; v_call: TRBV28; d_call: TRBD1; cdr3_aa: CASSPGTGEEETQYF; cdr3_nt: TGTGCCAGCAGTCCTGGGACAGGGGAGGAAGAGACCCAGTACTTC
j_call: TRBJ2-3; clone_size: .; v_call: TRBV7-9; d_call: .; cdr3_aa: CASSYPGTAAGDTQYF; cdr3_nt: TGTGCCAGCAGCTACCCGGGGACTGCCGCCGGAGATACGCAGTATTTT
j_call: TRBJ1-1; clone_size: .; v_call: TRBV5-1; d_call: .; cdr3_aa: CASSRRTVIYSGDGNTEAFF; cdr3_nt: TGCGCCAGCAGCCGGCGGACGGTGATTTATTCGGGGGACGGGAACACTGAAGCTTTCTTT
j_call: TRBJ2-7; clone_size: .; v_call: TRBV6-1; d_call: TRBD1; cdr3_aa: CASSLGQAYF; cdr3_nt: TGTGCCAGCAGTTTAGGACAGGCCTACTTC
j_call: TRBJ2-4; clone_size: .; v_call: TRBV28; d_call: TRBD2; cdr3_aa: CASSLRFGREGVGVKNIQYF; cdr3_nt: TGTGCCAGCAGTTTAAGATTTGGGCGGGAGGGCGTTGGGGTCAAAAACATTCAGTACTTC
j_call: TRBJ2-3; clone_size: .; v_call: TRBV4-1; d_call: .; cdr3_aa: CASSQDVGVEGTDTQYF; cdr3_nt: TGCGCCAGCAGCCAAGATGTGGGGGTAGAAGGAACCGATACGCAGTATTTT
j_call: TRBJ1-1; clone_size: .; v_call: TRBV14; d_call: TRBD1; cdr3_aa: CASSQGPGRGLFNTEAFF; cdr3_nt: TGTGCCAGCAGCCAAGGTCCGGGCAGGGGGCTTTTTAACACTGAAGCTTTCTTT
j_call: TRBJ1-1; clone_size: .; v_call: TRBV10-2; d_call: .; cdr3_aa: CASSVIGPLVVAEAFF; cdr3_nt: TGCGCCAGCAGTGTAATCGGGCCGTTGGTAGTGGCTGAAGCTTTCTTT
j_call: TRBJ2-6; clone_size: .; v_call: TRBV2; d_call: .; cdr3_aa: CASIAGANVLTF; cdr3_nt: TGTGCCAGCATCGCTGGGGCCAACGTCCTGACTTTC
j_call: TRBJ1-1; clone_size: .; v_call: TRBV27; d_call: .; cdr3_aa: CASSFFVTSEAFF; cdr3_nt: TGTGCCAGCAGTTTCTTCGTTACGTCTGAAGCTTTCTTT
j_call: TRBJ2-5; clone_size: .; v_call: TRBV7-9; d_call: TRBD1; cdr3_aa: CASSSTTGWGKETQYF; cdr3_nt: TGTGCCAGCAGCTCGACGACAGGGTGGGGGAAAGAGACCCAGTACTTC
j_call: TRBJ2-3; clone_size: .; v_call: TRBV30; d_call: .; cdr3_aa: CAWSVGYSGTDTQYF; cdr3_nt: TGTGCCTGGAGTGTCGGGTACTCGGGCACAGATACGCAGTATTTT
j_call: TRBJ1-2; clone_size: .; v_call: TRBV6-5; d_call: .; cdr3_aa: CASSYSPKNYGYTF; cdr3_nt: TGTGCCAGCAGTTACTCTCCCAAAAACTATGGCTACACCTTC
j_call: TRBJ2-5; clone_size: once; v_call: TRBV14; d_call: TRBD2; cdr3_aa: CASSQDRLAGWGQETQYF; cdr3_nt: TGTGCCAGCAGCCAAGATAGGCTAGCGGGATGGGGACAAGAGACCCAGTACTTC
j_call: TRBJ2-7; clone_size: .; v_call: TRBV6-1; d_call: TRBD1; cdr3_aa: CASREARTGSEQYF; cdr3_nt: TGTGCCAGCAGGGAGGCCCGGACAGGGTCCGAGCAGTACTTC
j_call: TRBJ2-1; clone_size: .; v_call: TRBV25-1; d_call: TRBD2; cdr3_aa: CASSVWDYSMGDEQFF; cdr3_nt: TGTGCCAGCAGTGTTTGGGACTATAGCATGGGCGATGAGCAGTTCTTC
j_call: TRBJ1-5; clone_size: .; v_call: TRBV6-1; d_call: .; cdr3_aa: CASSGGYNQPQHF; cdr3_nt: TGTGCCAGCAGTGGGGGGTACAATCAGCCCCAGCATTTT
j_call: TRBJ2-7; clone_size: .; v_call: TRBV9; d_call: TRBD2; cdr3_aa: CASSVGLASSYEQYF; cdr3_nt: TGTGCCAGCAGCGTAGGACTAGCGAGCTCCTACGAGCAGTACTTC
j_call: TRBJ1-2; clone_size: .; v_call: TRBV10-3; d_call: .; cdr3_aa: CAIRTIQDGYTF; cdr3_nt: TGTGCCATCAGAACTATACAGGATGGCTACACCTTC
j_call: TRBJ2-1; clone_size: once; v_call: TRBV2; d_call: TRBD2; cdr3_aa: CASSSGTSSINEQFF; cdr3_nt: TGTGCCAGCAGTTCCGGGACTAGCTCCATCAATGAGCAGTTCTTC
j_call: TRBJ2-3; clone_size: .; v_call: TRBV29-1; d_call: .; cdr3_aa: CSVEAVTNRPGDTQYF; cdr3_nt: TGCAGCGTTGAAGCGGTGACTAATCGTCCGGGAGATACGCAGTATTTT
j_call: TRBJ2-7; clone_size: .; v_call: TRBV10-1; d_call: .; cdr3_aa: CASSEGQTYEQYF; cdr3_nt: TGCGCCAGCAGCGAGGGCCAGACCTACGAGCAGTACTTC
j_call: TRBJ1-1; clone_size: .; v_call: TRBV27; d_call: .; cdr3_aa: CASSFTGMNTEAFF; cdr3_nt: TGTGCCAGCAGTTTCACGGGGATGAACACTGAAGCTTTCTTT
j_call: TRBJ2-1; clone_size: once; v_call: TRBV5-1; d_call: .; cdr3_aa: CASSRGGIVAYNEQFF; cdr3_nt: TGCGCCAGCAGCCGGGGCGGGATCGTAGCCTACAATGAGCAGTTCTTC
j_call: TRBJ2-7; clone_size: .; v_call: TRBV18; d_call: .; cdr3_aa: CASSPEDSYEQYF; cdr3_nt: TGTGCCAGCTCACCAGAGGACTCCTACGAGCAGTACTTC
j_call: TRBJ2-1; clone_size: .; v_call: TRBV6-4; d_call: TRBD2; cdr3_aa: CASSRTSGRLDEQFF; cdr3_nt: TGTGCCAGCAGTCGGACTAGCGGGAGATTGGATGAGCAGTTCTTC
j_call: TRBJ2-7; clone_size: .; v_call: TRBV2; d_call: TRBD1; cdr3_aa: CASSPAGQGIFYEQYF; cdr3_nt: TGTGCCAGCTCCCCCGCGGGACAGGGCATCTTCTACGAGCAGTACTTC
j_call: TRBJ1-5; clone_size: .; v_call: TRBV5-6; d_call: .; cdr3_aa: CASSDRYSNQPQHF; cdr3_nt: TGTGCCAGCAGCGATAGATATAGCAATCAGCCCCAGCATTTT
j_call: TRBJ2-7; clone_size: .; v_call: TRBV27; d_call: .; cdr3_aa: CASSPGLGAYEQYF; cdr3_nt: TGTGCCAGCAGTCCCGGCCTGGGGGCCTACGAGCAGTACTTC
j_call: TRBJ2-7; clone_size: .; v_call: TRBV9; d_call: TRBD2; cdr3_aa: CASSVASGNYEQYF; cdr3_nt: TGTGCCAGCAGCGTAGCTAGCGGGAACTACGAGCAGTACTTC
j_call: TRBJ2-5; clone_size: .; v_call: TRBV5-1; d_call: TRBD1; cdr3_aa: CASSLDRGRKETQYF; cdr3_nt: TGCGCCAGCAGCTTGGACAGGGGGCGAAAAGAGACCCAGTACTTC
j_call: TRBJ2-2; clone_size: .; v_call: TRBV5-1; d_call: .; cdr3_aa: CASSPVGNTGELFF; cdr3_nt: TGCGCCAGCAGCCCCGTCGGGAACACCGGGGAGCTGTTTTTT